Detailed here is one TCR beta chain. It lacks a known antigen. Base qualities are missing; no much larger clone stands one base away. The library was made by RACE. Data came from a NextSeq 500. During library preparation, unique molecular identifiers were attached to individual cDNA molecules so that TCRs could be counted in a quantitative, reproducible way. From each blood RNA sample, both TCR alpha and TCR beta chains were sequenced. As for the original processing: The median number of TCRs per sample was over 85,000, ranging from about 23,224 to 690,600. The Decombinator software suite was used to annotate V, J and CDR3 in the TCR reads. For PS versus PT1 abundance plots, all samples were subsampled to the same number of TCRs (28,000). TCRs were defined as expanded if absent before sensitization and observed at least eight times at the 2-week time point. TCRdb itself trimmed the public reads at Q25 with fastp, ran MiXCR and retained productive beta chains. Each record represents a unique CDR3 protein, reported with the most common genes and DNA among its rows. TCRdb's processing, not the authors', yielded these V and J calls. This sample holds approximately 38,000 distinct CDR3 sequences; about 10% were observed only once. The biggest ten clones account for less than 6.5% of the sample.

These data originate in a study of human T cells and chemical hapten exposure (dated by TCRdb to about 2021). Regarding the study in general: For sensitization, 2% DPC in acetone was applied to a roughly 2 cm by roughly 2 cm area of upper inner arm skin. Peripheral blood TCR repertoire changes were tracked in vivo in alopecia patients during primary and secondary sensitization to the hapten diphenylcyclopropenone (DPC). Most of the patients in the cohort were female, and the cohort covered alopecia areata with under or over 50% scalp involvement, alopecia totalis and alopecia universalis. Libraries were pooled for sequencing, and variation in per-sample TCR yields was attributed mainly to small differences in library volumes within the pool. Throughout the roughly 23-week study period, patients were also given weekly therapeutic DPC doses on the scalp. Patch testing was done on the upper back using Finn chambers containing 0.01% DPC, and results were scored after 6 days according to International Contact Dermatitis Research Group standards. About 29 alopecia patients gave blood for TCR sequencing at one to four time points (pre-sensitization, 2, 6 and 24 weeks). Blood was sampled from patients pre-sensitization (week 0) and at 2, 6 and about 24 weeks after DPC sensitization.

The germline V gene (reference sequence) supplies CDR1 DFQATT and CDR2 SNEGSKA. CDR3 length: 13 amino acids, cysteine to phenylalanine. This entry keeps only the CDR3 DNA: 39 bases, framed from base 1. The germline ends are 10 bases apart after V is trimmed by 4 bases and J by 3 bases. The paper as a whole reports these results and caveats: Repeated subsampling changed both the strength of the expansion versus patch-test correlation and the threshold at which that correlation became significant. Compared with pre-sensitization or healthy control sets, expanded TCRs formed significantly more large CDR3 similarity clusters, which is consistent with antigen-driven responses. Because every patient had alopecia, a presumed autoimmune disease, the patients' immune response might differ from that of healthy individuals. A positive correlation was found between the number of PT1 expanded TCRs and patch test score, with significance reached at thresholds 8, 16 and 32 but not 4. No change with DPC sensitization was found in the number of TCRs above 1 in 1000 frequency, and no evidence of global repertoire structure alterations was found.

The label giving this sample's time point can be read as: pre-sensitization, week 0. The treatment or condition label, as the study defines it: therapeutic diphenylcyclopropenone sensitization with weekly scalp DPC. At each patch-test visit, blood was drawn before the patch test was applied. Patients were considered eligible if aged 18 to 70, diagnosed with alopecia and deemed suitable for DPC therapy, and patients were excluded if pregnant. Unfractionated whole blood was collected in Tempus Blood RNA tubes, and total RNA was extracted from that blood. The source is a man in his thirties or forties with alopecia areata. Some clones in this sample may be carry-over from other donors' samples. The chain joins TRBV20-1 to TRBJ1-5; the best D guess is TRBD1, with 5 bases matching. Sample: whole blood, taken in connection with sensitization to the hapten diphenylcyclopropenone (DPC). This receptor carries the CDR3 CSATVGDNQPQHF. The DNA sequence is as follows: TGCAGTGCTACAGTGGGGGACAATCAGCCCCAGCATTTT.